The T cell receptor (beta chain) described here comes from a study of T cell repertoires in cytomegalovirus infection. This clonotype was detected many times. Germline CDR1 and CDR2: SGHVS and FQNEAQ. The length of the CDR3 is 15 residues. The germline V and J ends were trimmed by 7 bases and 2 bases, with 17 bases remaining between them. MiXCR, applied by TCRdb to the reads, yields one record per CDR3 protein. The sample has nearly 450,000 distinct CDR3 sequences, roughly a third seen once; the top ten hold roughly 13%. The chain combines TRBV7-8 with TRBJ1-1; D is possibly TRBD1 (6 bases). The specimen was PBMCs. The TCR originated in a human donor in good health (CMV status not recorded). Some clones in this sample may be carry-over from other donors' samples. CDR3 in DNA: TGTGCCAGCAACTCCCTTGACAGGCCTAACACTGAAGCTTTCTTT. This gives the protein CASNSLDRPNTEAFF.